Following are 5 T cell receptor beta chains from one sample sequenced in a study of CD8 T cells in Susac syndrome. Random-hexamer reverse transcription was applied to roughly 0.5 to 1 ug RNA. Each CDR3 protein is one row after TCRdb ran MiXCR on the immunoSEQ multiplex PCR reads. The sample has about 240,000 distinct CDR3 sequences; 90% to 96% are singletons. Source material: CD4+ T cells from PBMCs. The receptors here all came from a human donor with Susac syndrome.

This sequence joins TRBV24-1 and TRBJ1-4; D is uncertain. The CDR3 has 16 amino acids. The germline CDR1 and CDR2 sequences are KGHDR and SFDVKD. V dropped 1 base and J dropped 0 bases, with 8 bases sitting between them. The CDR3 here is CATSDFPAATNEKLFF. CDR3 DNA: TGTGCCACCAGTGATTTCCCAGCTGCAACTAATGAAAAACTGTTTTTT.

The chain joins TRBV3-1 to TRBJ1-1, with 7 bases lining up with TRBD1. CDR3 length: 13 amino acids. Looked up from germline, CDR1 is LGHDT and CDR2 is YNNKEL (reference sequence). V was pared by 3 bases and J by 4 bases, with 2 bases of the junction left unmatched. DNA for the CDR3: TGTGCCAGCAGCCAGGGACAGTCCACTGAAGCTTTCTTT. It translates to CASSQGQSTEAFF.

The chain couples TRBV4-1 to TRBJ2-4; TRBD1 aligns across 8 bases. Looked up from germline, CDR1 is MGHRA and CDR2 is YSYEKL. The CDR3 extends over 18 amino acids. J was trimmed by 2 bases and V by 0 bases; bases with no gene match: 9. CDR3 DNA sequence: TGCGCCAGCAGCCAAGAGAAATCCAGGGGGCTAACCAAAAACATTCAGTACTTC. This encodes CASSQEKSRGLTKNIQYF.

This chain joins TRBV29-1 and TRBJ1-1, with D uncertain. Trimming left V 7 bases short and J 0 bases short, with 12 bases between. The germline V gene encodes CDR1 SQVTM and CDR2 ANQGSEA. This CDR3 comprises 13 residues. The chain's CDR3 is CSGKRSMNTEAFF. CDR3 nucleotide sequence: TGCAGCGGAAAGAGAAGCATGAACACTGAAGCTTTCTTT.

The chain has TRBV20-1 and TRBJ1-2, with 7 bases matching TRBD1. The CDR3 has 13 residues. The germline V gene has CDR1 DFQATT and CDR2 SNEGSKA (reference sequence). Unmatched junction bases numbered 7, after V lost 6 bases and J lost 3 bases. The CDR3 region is CSANLQGHYGYTF. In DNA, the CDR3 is TGCAGTGCCAACTTACAGGGGCACTATGGCTACACCTTC.